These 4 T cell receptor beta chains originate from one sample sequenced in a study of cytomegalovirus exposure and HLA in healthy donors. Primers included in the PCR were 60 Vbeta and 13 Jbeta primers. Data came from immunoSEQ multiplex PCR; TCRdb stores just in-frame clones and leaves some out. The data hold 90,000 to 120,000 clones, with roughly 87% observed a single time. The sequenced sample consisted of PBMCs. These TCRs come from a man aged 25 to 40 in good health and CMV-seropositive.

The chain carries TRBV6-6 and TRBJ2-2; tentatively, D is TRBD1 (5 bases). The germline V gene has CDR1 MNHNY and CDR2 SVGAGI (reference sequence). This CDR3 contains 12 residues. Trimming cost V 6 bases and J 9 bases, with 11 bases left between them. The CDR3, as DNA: TGTGCCAGCAGCCTGAAGGGGTGGGAGCTGTTTTTT. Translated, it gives CASSLKGWELFF.

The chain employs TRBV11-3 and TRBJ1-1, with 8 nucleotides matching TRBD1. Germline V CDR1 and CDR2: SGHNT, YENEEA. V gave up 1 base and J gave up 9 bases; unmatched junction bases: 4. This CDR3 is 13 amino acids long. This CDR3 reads CASSLVQGAKAFF. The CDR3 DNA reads TGTGCCAGCAGCTTAGTCCAGGGGGCAAAAGCTTTCTTT.

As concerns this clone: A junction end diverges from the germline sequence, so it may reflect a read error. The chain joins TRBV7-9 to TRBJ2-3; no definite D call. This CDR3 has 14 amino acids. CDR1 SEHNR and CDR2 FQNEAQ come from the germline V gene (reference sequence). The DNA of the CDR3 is TGTTCCAGCAGCTTAAGAGTGCTCACAGATACGCAGTATTTT. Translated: CSSSLRVLTDTQYF.

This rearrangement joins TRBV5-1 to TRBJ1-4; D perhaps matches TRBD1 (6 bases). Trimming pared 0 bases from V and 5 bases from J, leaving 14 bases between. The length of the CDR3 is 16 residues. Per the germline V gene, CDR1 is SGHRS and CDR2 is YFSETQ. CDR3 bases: TGCGCCAGCAGCTTGGCGGGGGGGGCACAAAATGAAAAACTGTTTTTT. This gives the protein CASSLAGGAQNEKLFF.